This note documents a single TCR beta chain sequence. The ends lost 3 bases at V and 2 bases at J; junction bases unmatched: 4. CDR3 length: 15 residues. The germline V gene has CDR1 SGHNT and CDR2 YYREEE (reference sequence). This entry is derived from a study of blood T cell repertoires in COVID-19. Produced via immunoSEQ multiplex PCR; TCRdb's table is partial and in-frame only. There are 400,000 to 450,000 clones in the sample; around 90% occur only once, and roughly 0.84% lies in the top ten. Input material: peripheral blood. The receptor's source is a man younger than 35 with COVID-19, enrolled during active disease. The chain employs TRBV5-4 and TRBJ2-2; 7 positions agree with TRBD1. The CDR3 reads CASSSGTANTGELFF. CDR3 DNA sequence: TGTGCCAGCAGCTCCGGGACAGCCAACACCGGGGAGCTGTTTTTT.